This TCR beta chain is drawn from a study of cytomegalovirus exposure and HLA in healthy donors. Study background: In an early release, HLA-typed donors contributed tens of millions of unique TCR sequences. Study-level results: TCR beta V segments were, for the most part, productive about 90% or about 30% of the time in an earlier analysis. According to the study, some 160 TCR beta chains were cytomegalovirus-associated.

Primers: 60 Vbeta forward and 13 Jbeta reverse. Per the original methods: In a later analysis, around 87 million unique TCR beta chains included roughly 11 million shared by two or more donors. Repertoires were generated with immunoSEQ multiplex PCR, while TCRdb's copy carries only in-frame clones and drops some. V, J and clone size derive from that table, while D and trimming were established from the DNA sequence. The sample lists about 180,000 clones; over 70% were seen once. The CDR3 extends over 14 amino acids. Trimming took off 7 bases at V and 8 bases at J, with 20 bases between the two ends. The germline CDR1 and CDR2 sequences are MDHEN and SYDVKM. With respect to this clone: The antigen remains unidentified.

The sample was PBMCs. The sequence came from a woman between 45 and 65 years old in good health and CMV-seronegative. This chain joins TRBV28 and TRBJ1-2, with D maybe TRBD1 (5 bases). The CDR3 coding sequence is TGTGCCAGCAACTGGGGCGGGGGTGGAGGGGGCTACACCTTC. This gives the protein CASNWGGGGGGYTF.